Given below is one T cell receptor (beta chain) in context. Its antigen is undetermined. Assay: immunoSEQ multiplex PCR; the TCRdb copy retains only in-frame clones and omits some. Of 130,000 or so clones detected, around nine tenths appear once; the ten largest clones hold 1.6%. These data originate in a study of T cell responses to AZD1222 COVID-19 vaccine. Overall study results and limits: The breadth and depth of Spike-specific TCRs increased once two AZD1222 doses had been given. Donors skewed white British and female; clonal diversity was possibly underestimated. Baseline antibody screening turned up just a handful of seropositive AZD1222 recipients. Repertoire collection took place solely once the T cell response had peaked.

Sample: peripheral blood, taken on day 0 of AZD1222 vaccination. The clonotype was recovered from an adult in good health.

The CDR3 is CSAWDFGYTF. The CDR3 region has the DNA TGCAGTGCCTGGGACTTTGGCTACACCTTC. The chain combines TRBV20-1 with TRBJ1-2; possible D gene TRBD1, 5 bases. V was cut by 6 bases and J by 7 bases, with 9 bases left in between. The CDR3 extends over 10 amino acids. Germline CDR1 reads DFQATT; CDR2 reads SNEGSKA (reference sequence).